This T cell receptor (beta chain) was recovered during a study of blood T cell repertoires in COVID-19. Study overall: Some COVID-19 samples were acute and others convalescent; all came from the United States, Italy and Spain.

Libraries were prepared by immunoSEQ multiplex PCR; TCRdb keeps only in-frame clonotypes and omits some of them. In the table there are fewer than 85,000 clones, 75% to 85% of which are singletons. Germline loops: CDR1 LNHDA, CDR2 SQIVND (reference sequence). This CDR3 has 13 amino acids. Trimming took 5 bases from V and 4 from J, leaving 11 bases between them. The rearrangement links TRBV19 to TRBJ1-1; TRBD1 might be the D (6 bases). The origin of this receptor is a woman in her sixties with acute or convalescent COVID-19. Sequencing was performed on peripheral blood. In DNA, the CDR3 is TGTGCCAGTAGTCAAGCAGGGGCCACTGAAGCTTTCTTT. Protein sequence: CASSQAGATEAFF.